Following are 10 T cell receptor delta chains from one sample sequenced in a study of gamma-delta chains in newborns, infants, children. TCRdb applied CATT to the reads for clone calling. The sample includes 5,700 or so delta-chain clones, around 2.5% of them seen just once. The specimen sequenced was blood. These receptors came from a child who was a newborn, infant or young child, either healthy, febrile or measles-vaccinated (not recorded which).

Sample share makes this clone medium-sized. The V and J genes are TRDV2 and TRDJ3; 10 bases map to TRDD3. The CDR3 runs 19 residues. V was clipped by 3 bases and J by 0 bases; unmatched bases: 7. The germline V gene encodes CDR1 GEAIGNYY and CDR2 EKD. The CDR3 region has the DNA TGTGCCTGTGACGGTCTAGTGGGGGATACCTCCTGGGACACCCGACAGATGTTTTTC. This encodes CACDGLVGDTSWDTRQMFF.

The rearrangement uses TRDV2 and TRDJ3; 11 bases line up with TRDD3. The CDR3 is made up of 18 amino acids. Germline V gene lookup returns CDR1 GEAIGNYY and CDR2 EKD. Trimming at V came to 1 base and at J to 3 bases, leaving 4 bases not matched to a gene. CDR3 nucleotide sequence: TGTGCCTGTGACACTGGGGGATACGTCAACTGGGACACCCGACAGATGTTTTTC. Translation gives CACDTGGYVNWDTRQMFF.

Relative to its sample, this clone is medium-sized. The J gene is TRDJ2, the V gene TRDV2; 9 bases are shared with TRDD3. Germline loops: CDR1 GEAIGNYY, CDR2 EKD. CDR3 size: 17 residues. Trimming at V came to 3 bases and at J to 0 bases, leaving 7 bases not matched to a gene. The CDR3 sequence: CACDVLGDLALTAQLFF. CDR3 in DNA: TGTGCCTGTGACGTACTGGGGGACCTAGCTTTGACAGCACAACTCTTCTTT.

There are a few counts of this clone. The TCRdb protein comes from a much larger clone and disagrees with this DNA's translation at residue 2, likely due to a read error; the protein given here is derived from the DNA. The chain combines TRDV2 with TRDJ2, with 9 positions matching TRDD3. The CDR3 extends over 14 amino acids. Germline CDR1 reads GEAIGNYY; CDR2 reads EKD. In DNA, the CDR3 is TGTTCCTGTGACGTACTGGGGGAGACAGCACAACTCTTCTTT. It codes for CSCDVLGETAQLFF.

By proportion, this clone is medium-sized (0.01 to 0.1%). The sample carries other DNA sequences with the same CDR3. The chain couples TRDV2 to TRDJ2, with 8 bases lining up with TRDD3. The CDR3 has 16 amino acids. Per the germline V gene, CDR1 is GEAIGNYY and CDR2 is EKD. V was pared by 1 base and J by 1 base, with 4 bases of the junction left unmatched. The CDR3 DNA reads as TGTGCCTGTGACACACTGGGGGCCCATTTGACAGCACAACTCTTCTTT. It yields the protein CACDTLGAHLTAQLFF.

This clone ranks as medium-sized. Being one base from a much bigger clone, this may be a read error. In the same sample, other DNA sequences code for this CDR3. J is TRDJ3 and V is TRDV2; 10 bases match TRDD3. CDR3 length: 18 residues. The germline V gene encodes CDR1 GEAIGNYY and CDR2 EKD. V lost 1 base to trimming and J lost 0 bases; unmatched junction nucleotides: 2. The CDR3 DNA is TGTGCCTGTGACACAGCTGGGGGATACTCCTGGGACACCCGACAGATGTTTTTC. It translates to CACDTAGGYSWDTRQMFF.

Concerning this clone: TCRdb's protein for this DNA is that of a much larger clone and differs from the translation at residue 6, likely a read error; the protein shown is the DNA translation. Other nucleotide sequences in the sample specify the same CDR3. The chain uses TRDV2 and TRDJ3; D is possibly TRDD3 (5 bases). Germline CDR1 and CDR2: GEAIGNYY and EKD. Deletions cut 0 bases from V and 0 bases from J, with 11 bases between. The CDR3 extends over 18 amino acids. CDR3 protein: CACDTRGSSSWDTRQMFF. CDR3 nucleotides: TGTGCCTGTGACACCCGGGGGTCGAGCTCCTGGGACACCCGACAGATGTTTTTC.

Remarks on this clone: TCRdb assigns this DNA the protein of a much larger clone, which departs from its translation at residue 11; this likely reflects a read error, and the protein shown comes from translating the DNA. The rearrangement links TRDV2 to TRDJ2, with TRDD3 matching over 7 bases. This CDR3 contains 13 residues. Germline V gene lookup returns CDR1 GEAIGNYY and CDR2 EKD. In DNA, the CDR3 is TGTGCCTGTGACACCTGGGGGACAGCACAACCCTTCTTT. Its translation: CACDTWGTAQPFF.

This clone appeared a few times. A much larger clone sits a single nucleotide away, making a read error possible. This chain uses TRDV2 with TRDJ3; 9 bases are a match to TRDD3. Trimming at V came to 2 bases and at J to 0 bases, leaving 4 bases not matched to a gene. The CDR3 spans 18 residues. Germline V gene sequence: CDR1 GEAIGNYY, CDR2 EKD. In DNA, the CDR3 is TGTGCCTGTGACATACTGGGGGAGAGCTCCTGGGACACCCGACAGATGTTTTTC. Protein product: CACDILGESSWDTRQMFF.

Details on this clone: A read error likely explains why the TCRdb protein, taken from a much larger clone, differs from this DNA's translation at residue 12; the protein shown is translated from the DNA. The CDR3 protein is CACDTLGDTLTVQLFF. In DNA, the CDR3 is TGTGCCTGTGACACACTGGGGGATACTTTGACAGTACAACTCTTCTTT. The V gene is TRDV2, the J gene TRDJ2; TRDD3 agrees at 12 bases. Germline values: CDR1 GEAIGNYY, CDR2 EKD. CDR3 size: 16 residues.